The clone carrying this T cell receptor (beta chain) has more than one count but fewer than ten. Its antigen is unknown. The data were taken from a study of T-cell memory formation after mild COVID-19. At the level of the study: Largely donor-specific TCR clusters were found. Regarding the study as a whole: Balance between CD4 and CD8 was seen in clones contracting day 15 to 85, and a CD4+ lean was seen in later expanders. Clonal second-wave expansions that peaked on day 37 had unconfirmed SARS-CoV-2 specificity. Chiefly within CM and EM were the contracting CD4+ clones; CD8+ ones were within EMRA.

Each CDR3 protein gets one entry after TCRdb re-called the 5' RACE reads with MiXCR. The sample consists of over 500,000 distinct CDR3 sequences, 15% to 20% of them appearing once. The CDR3 extends over 15 amino acids. Germline V gene lookup returns CDR1 MNHEY and CDR2 SVGAGI. V lost 0 bases and J 0 bases, leaving 6 bases between the germline ends. What was sequenced was PBMCs or a T cell subset sorted from them (not recorded which). J is TRBJ1-3 and V is TRBV6-5; no clear D. The clonotype was recovered from an adult woman who had mild COVID-19 (a few samples of this study predate the infection). Cell type and time point are not known. The CDR3 DNA follows: TGTGCCAGCAGTTACTCCGGCGGCTCTGGAAACACCATATATTTT. Protein sequence: CASSYSGGSGNTIYF.